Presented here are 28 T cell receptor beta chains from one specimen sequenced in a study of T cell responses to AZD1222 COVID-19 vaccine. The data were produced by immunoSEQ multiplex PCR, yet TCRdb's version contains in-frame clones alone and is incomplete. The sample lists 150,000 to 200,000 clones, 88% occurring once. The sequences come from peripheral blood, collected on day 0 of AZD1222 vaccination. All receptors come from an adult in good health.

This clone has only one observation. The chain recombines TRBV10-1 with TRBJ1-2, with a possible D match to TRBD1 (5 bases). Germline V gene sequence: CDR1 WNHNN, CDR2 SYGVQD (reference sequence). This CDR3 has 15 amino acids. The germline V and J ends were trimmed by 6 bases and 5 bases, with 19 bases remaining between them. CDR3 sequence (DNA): TGCGCCAGCAGCCCGACCACCCCAGGGTTATATGGCTACACCTTC. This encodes CASSPTTPGLYGYTF.

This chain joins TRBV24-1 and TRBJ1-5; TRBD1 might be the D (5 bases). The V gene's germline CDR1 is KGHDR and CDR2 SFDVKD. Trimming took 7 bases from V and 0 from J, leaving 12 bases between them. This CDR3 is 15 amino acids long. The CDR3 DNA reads TGTGCCACCAGCGACAGCCTTCATAGCAATCAGCCCCAGCATTTT. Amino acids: CATSDSLHSNQPQHF.

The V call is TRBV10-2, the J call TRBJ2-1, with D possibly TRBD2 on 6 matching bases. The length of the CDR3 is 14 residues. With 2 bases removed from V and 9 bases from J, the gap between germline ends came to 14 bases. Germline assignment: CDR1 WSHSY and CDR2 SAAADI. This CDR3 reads CASSEQRLVREQFF. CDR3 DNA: TGCGCCAGCAGTGAGCAGAGACTAGTACGTGAGCAGTTCTTC.

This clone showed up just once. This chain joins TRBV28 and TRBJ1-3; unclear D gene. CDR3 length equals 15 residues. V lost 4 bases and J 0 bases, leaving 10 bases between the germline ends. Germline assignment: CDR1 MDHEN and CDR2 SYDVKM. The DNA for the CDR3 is TGTGCCAGCAGTTCGGAGAATTACTCTGGAAACACCATATATTTT. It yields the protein CASSSENYSGNTIYF.

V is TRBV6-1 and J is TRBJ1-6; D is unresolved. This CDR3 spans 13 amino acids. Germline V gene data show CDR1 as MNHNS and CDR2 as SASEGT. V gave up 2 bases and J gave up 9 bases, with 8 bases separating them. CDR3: CASSERESSPLHF. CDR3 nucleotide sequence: TGTGCCAGCAGTGAACGGGAGTCTTCACCCCTCCACTTT.

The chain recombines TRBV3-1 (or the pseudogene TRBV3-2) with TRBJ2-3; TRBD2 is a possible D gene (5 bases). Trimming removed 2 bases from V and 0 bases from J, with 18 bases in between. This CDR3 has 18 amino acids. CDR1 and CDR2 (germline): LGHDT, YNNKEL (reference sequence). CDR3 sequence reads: CASSQKGIARSSTDTQYF. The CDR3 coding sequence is TGTGCCAGCAGCCAAAAGGGTATAGCGCGTTCTAGCACAGATACGCAGTATTTT.

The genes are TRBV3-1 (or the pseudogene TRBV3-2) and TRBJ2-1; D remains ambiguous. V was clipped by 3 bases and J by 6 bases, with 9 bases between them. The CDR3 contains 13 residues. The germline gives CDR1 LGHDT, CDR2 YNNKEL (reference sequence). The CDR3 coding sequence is TGTGCCAGCAGCCATCAGACGCCCAATGAGCAGTTCTTC. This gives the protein CASSHQTPNEQFF.

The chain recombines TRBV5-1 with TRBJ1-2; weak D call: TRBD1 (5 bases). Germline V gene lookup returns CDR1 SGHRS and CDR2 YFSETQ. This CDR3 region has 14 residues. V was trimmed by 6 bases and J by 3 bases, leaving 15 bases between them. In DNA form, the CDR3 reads TGCGCCAGCAAGCGACAGACCTCTGACTATGGCTACACCTTC. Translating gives CASKRQTSDYGYTF.

The CDR3 nucleotides are TGTGCCAGCAGCCAAACAGGGGCGTCGGAAAAACTGTTTTTT. Its translation is CASSQTGASEKLFF. This chain links TRBV28 with TRBJ1-4; 7 bases align to TRBD1. The V gene end was trimmed by 6 bases and the J gene end by 8 bases; junction bases not matched to a gene: 9. Germline V gene data show CDR1 as MDHEN and CDR2 as SYDVKM. The CDR3 totals 14 residues.

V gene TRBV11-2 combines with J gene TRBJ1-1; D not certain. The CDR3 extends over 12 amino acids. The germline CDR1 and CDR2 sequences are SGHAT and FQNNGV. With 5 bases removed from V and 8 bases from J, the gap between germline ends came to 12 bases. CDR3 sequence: CASSLSGSEAFF. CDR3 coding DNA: TGTGCCAGCAGCCTCTCGGGTTCCGAAGCTTTCTTT.

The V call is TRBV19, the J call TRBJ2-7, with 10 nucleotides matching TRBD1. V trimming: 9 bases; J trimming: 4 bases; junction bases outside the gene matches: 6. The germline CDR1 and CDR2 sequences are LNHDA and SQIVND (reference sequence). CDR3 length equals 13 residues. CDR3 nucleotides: TGTGCCAGCCGGACAGGGGGAGGGTACGAGCAGTACTTC. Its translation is CASRTGGGYEQYF.

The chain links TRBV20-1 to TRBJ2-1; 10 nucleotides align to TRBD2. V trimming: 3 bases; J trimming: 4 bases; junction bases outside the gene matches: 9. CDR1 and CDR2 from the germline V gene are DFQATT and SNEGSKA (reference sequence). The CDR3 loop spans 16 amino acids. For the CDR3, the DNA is TGCAGTGCTAGTGATAAGACTAGCGGGCCGTACAATGAGCAGTTCTTC. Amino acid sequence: CSASDKTSGPYNEQFF.

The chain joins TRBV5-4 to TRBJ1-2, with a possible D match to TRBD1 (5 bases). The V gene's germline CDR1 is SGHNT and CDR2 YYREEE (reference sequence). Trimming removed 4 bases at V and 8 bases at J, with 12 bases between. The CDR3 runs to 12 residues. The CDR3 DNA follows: TGTGCCAGCAGCCAGGGACGGGTCGGCTACACCTTC. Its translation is CASSQGRVGYTF.

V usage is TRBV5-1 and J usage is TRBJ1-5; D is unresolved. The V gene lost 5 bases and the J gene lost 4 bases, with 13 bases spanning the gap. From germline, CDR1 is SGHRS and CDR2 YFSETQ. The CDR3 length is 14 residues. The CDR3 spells CASSRAPGNQPQHF. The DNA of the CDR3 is TGCGCCAGCAGTCGCGCGCCGGGTAATCAGCCCCAGCATTTT.

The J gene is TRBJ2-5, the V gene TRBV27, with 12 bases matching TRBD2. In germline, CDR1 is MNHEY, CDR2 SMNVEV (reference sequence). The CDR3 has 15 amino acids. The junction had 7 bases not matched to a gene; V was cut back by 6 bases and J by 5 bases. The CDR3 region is CASRTSGSWGETQYF. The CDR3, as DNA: TGTGCCAGCAGGACTAGCGGGAGTTGGGGGGAGACCCAGTACTTC.

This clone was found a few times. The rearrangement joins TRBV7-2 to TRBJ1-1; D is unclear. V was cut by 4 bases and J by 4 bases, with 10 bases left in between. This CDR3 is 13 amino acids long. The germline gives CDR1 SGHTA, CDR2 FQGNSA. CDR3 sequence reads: CASSSPQFTEAFF. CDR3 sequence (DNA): TGTGCCAGCAGCTCCCCCCAATTCACTGAAGCTTTCTTT.

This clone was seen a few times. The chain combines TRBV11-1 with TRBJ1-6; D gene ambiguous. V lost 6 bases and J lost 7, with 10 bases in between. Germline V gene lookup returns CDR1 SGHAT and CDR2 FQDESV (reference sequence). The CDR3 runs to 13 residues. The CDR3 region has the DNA TGTGCCAGCAGTTTCGGTCGGAATTCACCCCTCCACTTT. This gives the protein CASSFGRNSPLHF.

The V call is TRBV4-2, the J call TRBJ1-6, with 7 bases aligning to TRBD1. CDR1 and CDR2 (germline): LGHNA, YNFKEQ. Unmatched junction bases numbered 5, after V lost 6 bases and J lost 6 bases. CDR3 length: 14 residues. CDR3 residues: CASRPTGANSPLHF. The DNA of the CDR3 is TGTGCCAGCAGACCTACAGGGGCTAATTCACCCCTCCACTTT.

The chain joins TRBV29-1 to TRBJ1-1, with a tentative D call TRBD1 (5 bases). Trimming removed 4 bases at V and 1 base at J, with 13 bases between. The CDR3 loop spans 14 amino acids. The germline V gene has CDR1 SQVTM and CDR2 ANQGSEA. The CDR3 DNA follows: TGCAGCGTTGTAGTGGCAGGGAGGAACACTGAAGCTTTCTTT. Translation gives CSVVVAGRNTEAFF.

The CDR3 coding sequence is TGTGCCAGTAGTATAGGGGTGGGCCTTAATCAGCCCCAGCATTTT. Its translation is CASSIGVGLNQPQHF. The chain carries TRBV19 and TRBJ1-5; D is unclear. This CDR3 is built from 15 residues. V was pared by 1 base and J by 4 bases, with 11 bases between. CDR1 LNHDA and CDR2 SQIVND come from the germline V gene (reference sequence).

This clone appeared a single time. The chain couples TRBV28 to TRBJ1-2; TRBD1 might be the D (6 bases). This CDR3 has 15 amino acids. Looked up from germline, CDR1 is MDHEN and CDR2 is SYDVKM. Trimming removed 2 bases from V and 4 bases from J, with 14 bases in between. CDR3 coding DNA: TGTGCCAGCAGTTTAGTGGGCGCAGGGGCCTATGGCTACACCTTC. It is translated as CASSLVGAGAYGYTF.

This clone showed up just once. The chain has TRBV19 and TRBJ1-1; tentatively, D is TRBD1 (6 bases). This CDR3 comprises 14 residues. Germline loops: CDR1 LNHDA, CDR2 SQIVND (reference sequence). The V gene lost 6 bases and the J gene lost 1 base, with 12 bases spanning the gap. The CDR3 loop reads CASSLGQRNTEAFF. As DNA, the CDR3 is TGTGCCAGTAGCCTTGGACAGAGGAACACTGAAGCTTTCTTT.

The CDR3 loop is CASSQVLDRGNTEAFF. Written as DNA, the CDR3 is TGTGCCAGCAGCCAAGTACTGGACAGGGGGAACACTGAAGCTTTCTTT. The V gene is TRBV4-2, the J gene TRBJ1-1; 9 bases are a match to TRBD1. V was pared by 1 base and J by 1 base, with 4 bases of the junction left unmatched. This CDR3 has 16 amino acids. Germline V gives CDR1 LGHNA, CDR2 YNFKEQ.

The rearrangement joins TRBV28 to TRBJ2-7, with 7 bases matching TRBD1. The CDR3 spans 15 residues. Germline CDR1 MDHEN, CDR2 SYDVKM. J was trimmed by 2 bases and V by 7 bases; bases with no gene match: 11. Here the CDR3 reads CASTQGQGVAYEQYF. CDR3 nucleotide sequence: TGTGCCAGCACCCAGGGGCAGGGGGTGGCCTACGAGCAGTACTTC.

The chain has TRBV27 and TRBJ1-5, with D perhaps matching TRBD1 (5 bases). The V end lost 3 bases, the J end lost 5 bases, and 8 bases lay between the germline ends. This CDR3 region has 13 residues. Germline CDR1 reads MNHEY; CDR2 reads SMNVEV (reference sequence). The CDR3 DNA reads TGTGCCAGCAGTTTGGGGCTGGATCAGCCCCAGCATTTT. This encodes CASSLGLDQPQHF.

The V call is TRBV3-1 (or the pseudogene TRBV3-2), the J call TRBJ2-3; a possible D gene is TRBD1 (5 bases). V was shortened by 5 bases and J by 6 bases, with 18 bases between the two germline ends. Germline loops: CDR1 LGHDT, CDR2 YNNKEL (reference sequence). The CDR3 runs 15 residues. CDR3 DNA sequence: TGTGCCAGCAGCACCCAGGGTCCCCGAGCGGATACGCAGTATTTT. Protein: CASSTQGPRADTQYF.

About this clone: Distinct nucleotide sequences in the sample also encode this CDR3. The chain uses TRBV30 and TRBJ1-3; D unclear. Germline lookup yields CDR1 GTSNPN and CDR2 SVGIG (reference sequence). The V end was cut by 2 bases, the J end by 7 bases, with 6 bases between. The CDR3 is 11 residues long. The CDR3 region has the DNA TGTGCCTGGAGTCCGGGGAACACCATATATTTT. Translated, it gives CAWSPGNTIYF.

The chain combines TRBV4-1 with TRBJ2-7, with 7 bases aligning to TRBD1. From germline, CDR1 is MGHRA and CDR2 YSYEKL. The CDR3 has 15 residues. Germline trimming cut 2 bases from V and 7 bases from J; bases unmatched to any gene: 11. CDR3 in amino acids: CASSQTGAARMEQYF. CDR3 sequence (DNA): TGCGCCAGCAGCCAAACAGGGGCTGCTAGAATGGAGCAGTACTTC.